The sequence of this T cell receptor beta chain was determined in a study of CD8 T cell repertoires and HIV-1 epitope variants. Study in general: Each of Twenty-five Gag and Nef epitope peptides stimulated a separate culture.

Sequencing was performed with immunoSEQ multiplex PCR; in TCRdb, only in-frame clones are kept and a portion is missing. The sample shows tens of thousands of clones, more than 65% of them seen only once. Germline values: CDR1 SSHAT, CDR2 FNYEAQ (reference sequence). This CDR3 has 15 amino acids. Concerning this clone: A read error may account for a junction end that differs from germline.

The TCR sequence derives from a male donor with HIV. The rearrangement uses TRBV7-7 and TRBJ1-3, with 7 positions matching TRBD1. Source material: uncultured baseline CD8+ T cells from peripheral blood mononuclear cells (PBMCs). The CDR3 DNA follows: TGTGCTAGCAGCGACCGAGGGGGCCCTGGAAACACCATATATTTT. It specifies CASSDRGGPGNTIYF.